Presented here are 20 T cell receptor beta chains from one specimen sequenced in a study of blood T cell repertoires in COVID-19. Assay used: immunoSEQ multiplex PCR; TCRdb lists only in-frame clones, some missing. The sample shows about 270,000 clones, about 89% of them seen only once. The sequencing input was PBMCs or T cells enriched from blood (not recorded which). These TCRs come from a woman under 30 who had recovered from COVID-19.

The V call is TRBV10-3, the J call TRBJ1-5; D remains ambiguous. Germline V gene sequence: CDR1 ENHRY, CDR2 SYGVKD. The V end lost 5 bases, the J end lost 2 bases, and 4 bases lay between the germline ends. The CDR3 runs to 12 residues. The chain's CDR3 is CAISPGNQPQHF. In DNA, the CDR3 is TGTGCCATCAGTCCGGGCAATCAGCCCCAGCATTTT.

CDR3 DNA: TGTGCCATCAGTTCCGCCGGCCTCAGCGGAGGAGGCTACACCTTC. This encodes CAISSAGLSGGGYTF. V usage is TRBV10-3 and J usage is TRBJ1-2; D is uncertain. V was shortened by 5 bases and J by 8 bases, with 21 bases between the two germline ends. The CDR3 length is 15 residues. The germline V gene has CDR1 ENHRY and CDR2 SYGVKD.

This sequence joins TRBV27 and TRBJ2-4, with TRBD2 as a possible D gene (6 bases). V dropped 7 bases and J dropped 1 base, with 17 bases sitting between them. The CDR3 has 16 residues. Germline-derived CDR1 and CDR2 are MNHEY and SMNVEV (reference sequence). Written as DNA, the CDR3 is TGTGCCAGCAACTACCCCAGGGAGGTTGCCAAAAACATTCAGTACTTC. Its translation is CASNYPREVAKNIQYF.

This chain connects TRBV7-9 to TRBJ2-7; the match to TRBD1 covers 10 bases. Per germline, CDR1 SEHNR and CDR2 FQNEAQ (reference sequence). The length of the CDR3 is 14 residues. The V and J ends lost 3 bases and 7 bases, in that order; junction bases with no gene match: 6. The CDR3 protein is CASSLGQGLGEQYF. CDR3 in DNA: TGTGCCAGCAGCTTGGGACAGGGGTTGGGGGAGCAGTACTTC.

The chain employs TRBV18 and TRBJ2-1, with a tentative D call TRBD2 (5 bases). Germline V lookup: CDR1 KGHSH, CDR2 LQKENI. The CDR3 is made up of 15 amino acids. Trimming cost V 0 bases and J 7 bases, with 13 bases left between them. The CDR3 is CASSPPGFEGNEQFF. CDR3 DNA sequence: TGTGCCAGCTCACCACCGGGTTTTGAGGGTAATGAGCAGTTCTTC.

Only one count was recorded for this clone. V gene TRBV12-3 or TRBV12-4 combines with J gene TRBJ2-1, with 7 bases lining up with TRBD1. J lost 13 bases, V lost 4 bases, and 7 bases had no gene match. The CDR3 is 12 amino acids. Here the CDR3 DNA reads TGTGCCAGCAGTTCAGACAGGGTAACACAGTTCTTC. As protein: CASSSDRVTQFF.

This clone occurred a few times. The gene calls are TRBV7-9 and TRBJ1-2; perhaps TRBD1 as D (5 bases). The CDR3 totals 14 residues. CDR1 SEHNR and CDR2 FQNEAQ come from the germline V gene (reference sequence). The germline V and J ends were trimmed by 3 bases and 4 bases, with 12 bases remaining between them. The CDR3 DNA follows: TGTGCCAGCAGCTTCCTAGGGGTGGGCTATGGCTACACCTTC. Its protein product is CASSFLGVGYGYTF.

V and J are TRBV6-5 and TRBJ2-1, with 7 bases lining up with TRBD1. The CDR3 sequence is 13 residues long. CDR1 and CDR2 from the germline V gene are MNHEY and SVGAGI. V lost 6 bases, J lost 6 bases, and 5 bases stayed unmatched. The CDR3 nucleotides read TGTGCCAGCAGCGTAGGGACAGTCAATGAGCAGTTCTTC. Translation: CASSVGTVNEQFF.

The chain carries TRBV29-1 and TRBJ2-1, with 7 bases lining up with TRBD2. The CDR3 sequence is 13 residues long. Germline CDR1 is SQVTM and CDR2 is ANQGSEA. Unmatched junction bases numbered 3, after V lost 6 bases and J lost 1 base. CDR3 amino acids: CSVLAVSYNEQFF. The CDR3 nucleotides are TGCAGCGTCCTAGCGGTTTCCTACAATGAGCAGTTCTTC.

The chain uses TRBV30 and TRBJ2-7; TRBD1 matches 10 bases. The V segment lost 3 bases and the J segment 0 bases; nucleotides outside the gene matches: 5. Germline V gene sequence: CDR1 GTSNPN, CDR2 SVGIG (reference sequence). The length of the CDR3 is 15 residues. The CDR3 DNA reads TGTGCCTGGAGGCTAGACAGGGGGCCCTCCTACGAGCAGTACTTC. As protein: CAWRLDRGPSYEQYF.

V and J are TRBV10-2 and TRBJ2-5; 14 nucleotides line up with TRBD2. The germline V gene has CDR1 WSHSY and CDR2 SAAADI. The CDR3 consists of 16 residues. V shed 5 bases and J 5 bases; nucleotides not matched to a gene: 7. CDR3 DNA: TGCGCCAGCAGTCCCGGGACTAGCGGGAGCGGGGAGACCCAGTACTTC. This codes for CASSPGTSGSGETQYF.

The chain is built from TRBV7-8 and TRBJ2-7; 11 positions match TRBD1. V shed 5 bases and J 0 bases; nucleotides not matched to a gene: 6. Germline CDR1 and CDR2: SGHVS and FQNEAQ. The CDR3 is made up of 16 amino acids. CDR3 protein: CASSTPGTGGSYEQYF. CDR3 DNA sequence: TGTGCCAGCAGCACTCCCGGGACAGGGGGCTCCTACGAGCAGTACTTC.

The chain joins TRBV15 to TRBJ2-1; the match to TRBD2 covers 15 bases. The germline CDR1 and CDR2 sequences are LNHNV and YYDKDF (reference sequence). Trimming cost V 1 base and J 9 bases; bases outside gene matches: 10. The CDR3 is made up of 18 amino acids. The CDR3 loop reads CATSRAPGLAGGRGEQFF. The CDR3 DNA is TGTGCCACCAGCAGAGCCCCGGGACTAGCGGGAGGACGTGGTGAGCAGTTCTTC.

The rearrangement links TRBV5-8 to TRBJ1-2; TRBD1 matches at 10 bases. This CDR3 comprises 15 residues. V shed 6 bases and J 6 bases; nucleotides not matched to a gene: 11. In germline, CDR1 is SGHTS, CDR2 YDEGEE. Here the CDR3 DNA reads TGTGCCAGCAACCGCCGGGACAGGGGTTGGAATGGCTACACCTTC. It codes for CASNRRDRGWNGYTF.

The count of this clone is one. CDR3 amino acids: CASSLVQGAHSPLHF. Written as DNA, the CDR3 is TGTGCCAGCAGCTTGGTACAGGGGGCACATTCACCCCTCCACTTT. V is TRBV5-8 and J is TRBJ1-6; TRBD1 matches 9 bases. V trimming: 0 bases; J trimming: 8 bases; junction bases outside the gene matches: 3. The CDR3 contains 15 residues. CDR1 is SGHTS, CDR2 YDEGEE, per germline. Based on the CDR3 plus reference TRBV5-8 and TRBJ1-6, the full variable domain is EAGVTQSPTHLIKTRGQQATLRCSPISGHTSVYWYQQALGLGLQFLLWYDEGEERNRGNFPPRFSGRQFPNYSSELNVNALELEDSALYLCASSLVQGAHSPLHFGNGTRLTVT.

J is TRBJ1-2 and V is TRBV6-5; D gene uncertain. V was cut by 0 bases and J by 5 bases, with 7 bases left in between. This CDR3 spans 13 amino acids. CDR1 is MNHEY, CDR2 SVGAGI, per germline. Here the CDR3 reads CASSYSAGYGYTF. DNA for the CDR3: TGTGCCAGCAGTTACTCGGCGGGGTATGGCTACACCTTC.

The CDR3 spells CAISEDERRNTEAFF. CDR3 coding DNA: TGTGCCATCAGTGAGGATGAGAGGAGGAACACTGAAGCTTTCTTT. The chain employs TRBV10-3 and TRBJ1-1, with D uncertain. The CDR3 length is 15 residues. Germline V gene data show CDR1 as ENHRY and CDR2 as SYGVKD. The germline V and J ends were trimmed by 2 bases and 1 base, with 11 bases remaining between them.

The chain joins TRBV4-1 to TRBJ1-2, with no clear D. Germline V gene sequence: CDR1 MGHRA, CDR2 YSYEKL. Trimming shortened V by 1 base and J by 8 bases, and 11 bases separated the two germline ends. The CDR3 is made up of 13 amino acids. CDR3 amino acids: CASSQAPKQGYTF. The CDR3, as DNA: TGCGCCAGCAGCCAAGCCCCTAAACAGGGCTACACCTTC.

The CDR3, as DNA: TGTGCCAGCAGTACAAGGCGGACAGGGGGCTACGAGCAGTACTTC. It codes for CASSTRRTGGYEQYF. The gene calls are TRBV28 and TRBJ2-7; 10 bases are a match to TRBD1. Germline CDR1 and CDR2: MDHEN and SYDVKM. Trimming at V came to 5 bases and at J to 3 bases, leaving 7 bases not matched to a gene. The CDR3 extends over 15 amino acids. Supplemented by reference TRBV28 and TRBJ2-7, the full variable domain reads DVKVTQSSRYLVKRTGEKVFLECVQDMDHENMFWYRQDPGLGLRLIYFSYDVKMKEKGDIPEGYSVSREKKERFSLILESASTNQTSMYLCASSTRRTGGYEQYFGPGTRLTVT.

The V call is TRBV27, the J call TRBJ2-2; the match to TRBD2 covers 8 bases. Germline assignment: CDR1 MNHEY and CDR2 SMNVEV (reference sequence). CDR3 length equals 18 residues. Trimming took 7 bases from V and 4 from J; bases not matched to a gene: 17. In nucleotides, the CDR3 is TGTGCCAGCACCCGGGGACTATCCCGGGGGGGAGTCACCGGGGAGCTGTTTTTT. Its translation: CASTRGLSRGGVTGELFF.